This TCR beta chain was captured in a study of T-cell reconstitution after alpha-beta-depleted transplantation in children. Construction of the TCRbeta library involved unique molecular identifiers. Via MiXCR, TCRdb re-called the PCR reads, giving one row per CDR3 protein. Found here are about 130,000 distinct CDR3 sequences, approximately 8.7% of them singletons; the top ten hold about 24%. Germline V gene data show CDR1 as SGHTA and CDR2 as FQGTGA. The CDR3 consists of 20 residues. V was clipped by 5 bases and J by 0 bases; unmatched bases: 11. This clonotype was observed a few times. The TCR sequence derives from a girl under three years old who had a stem cell transplant for combined immunodeficiency, so the T cells may come from the graft donor. Sequencing was performed on PBMCs, mostly from graft donor cells, taken 180 days after TCRalphabeta/CD19-depleted stem cell transplant. The chain joins TRBV7-3 to TRBJ2-6, with 12 bases lining up with TRBD2. CDR3 residues: CASSNLGGLAGLSGANVLTF. In DNA, the CDR3 is TGTGCCAGCAGCAACCTTGGAGGACTAGCGGGACTCTCTGGGGCCAACGTCCTGACTTTC. The full variable domain, its missing parts supplied by reference TRBV7-3 and TRBJ2-6, is GAGVSQTPSNKVTEKGKYVELRCDPISGHTALYWYRQSLGQGPEFLIYFQGTGAADDSGLPNDRFFAVRPEGSVSTLKIQRTERGDSAVYLCASSNLGGLAGLSGANVLTFGAGSRLTVL.